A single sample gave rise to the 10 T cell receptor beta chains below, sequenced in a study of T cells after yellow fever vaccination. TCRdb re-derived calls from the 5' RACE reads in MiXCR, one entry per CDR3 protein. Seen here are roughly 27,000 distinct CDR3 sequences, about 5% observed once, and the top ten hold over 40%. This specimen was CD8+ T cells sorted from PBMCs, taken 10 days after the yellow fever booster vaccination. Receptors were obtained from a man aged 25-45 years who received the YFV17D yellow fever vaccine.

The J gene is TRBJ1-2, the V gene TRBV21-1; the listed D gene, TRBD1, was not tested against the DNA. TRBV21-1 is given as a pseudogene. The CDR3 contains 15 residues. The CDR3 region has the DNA TGTGCCAGCAGCAAAGATCCAGGGGGCGCGGAGGGCTACACCTTC. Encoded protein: CASSKDPGGAEGYTF.

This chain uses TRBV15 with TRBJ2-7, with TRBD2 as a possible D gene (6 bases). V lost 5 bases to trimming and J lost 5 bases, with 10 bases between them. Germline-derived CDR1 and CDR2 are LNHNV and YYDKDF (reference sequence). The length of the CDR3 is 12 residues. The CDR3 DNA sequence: TGTGCCACCAGCGGGACTCGGGACGAGCAGTACTTC. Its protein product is CATSGTRDEQYF.

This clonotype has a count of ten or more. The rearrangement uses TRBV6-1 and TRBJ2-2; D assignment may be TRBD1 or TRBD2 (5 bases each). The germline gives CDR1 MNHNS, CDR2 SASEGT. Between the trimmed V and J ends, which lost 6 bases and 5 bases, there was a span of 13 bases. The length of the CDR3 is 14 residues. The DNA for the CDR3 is TGTGCCAGCAGCCAGGGTGAGCGGACCGGGGAGCTGTTTTTT. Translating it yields CASSQGERTGELFF.

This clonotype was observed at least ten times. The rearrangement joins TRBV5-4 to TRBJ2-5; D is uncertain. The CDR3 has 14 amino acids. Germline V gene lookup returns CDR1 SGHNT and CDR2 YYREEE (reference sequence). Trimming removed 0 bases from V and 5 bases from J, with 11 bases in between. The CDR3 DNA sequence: TGTGCCAGCAGCTTGGGCCGAACGATGGAGACCCAGTACTTC. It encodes CASSLGRTMETQYF.

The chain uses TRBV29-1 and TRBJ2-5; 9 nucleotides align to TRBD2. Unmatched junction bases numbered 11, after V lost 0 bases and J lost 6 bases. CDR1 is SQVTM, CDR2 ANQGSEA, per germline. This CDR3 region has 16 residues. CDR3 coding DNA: TGCAGCGTTGAAGAGGTAGCGGGGGTCGTGTTACAGACCCAGTACTTC. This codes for CSVEEVAGVVLQTQYF.

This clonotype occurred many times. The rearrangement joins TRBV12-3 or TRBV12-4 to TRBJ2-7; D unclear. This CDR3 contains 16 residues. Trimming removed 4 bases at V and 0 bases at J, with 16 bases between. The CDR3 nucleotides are TGTGCCAGCAGTTACCCTCCTACGGCCGGCTCCTACGAGCAGTACTTC. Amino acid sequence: CASSYPPTAGSYEQYF.

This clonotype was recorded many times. The CDR3 region has the DNA TGTGCCAGCAGCTTATACATCTCAGATACGGACTCTGGAAACACCATATATTTT. This translates into CASSLYISDTDSGNTIYF. This chain joins TRBV11-2 and TRBJ1-3; D is unresolved. Germline CDR1 SGHAT, CDR2 FQNNGV. The CDR3 is 18 amino acids. The V end lost 2 bases, the J end lost 0 bases, and 17 bases lay between the germline ends. The full variable domain, in which reference TRBV11-2 and TRBJ1-3 provide the parts outside the CDR3, is EAGVAQSPRYKIIEKRQSVAFWCNPISGHATLYWYQQILGQGPKLLIQFQNNGVVDDSQLPKDRFSAERLKGVDSTLKIQPAKLEDSAVYLCASSLYISDTDSGNTIYFGEGSWLTVV.

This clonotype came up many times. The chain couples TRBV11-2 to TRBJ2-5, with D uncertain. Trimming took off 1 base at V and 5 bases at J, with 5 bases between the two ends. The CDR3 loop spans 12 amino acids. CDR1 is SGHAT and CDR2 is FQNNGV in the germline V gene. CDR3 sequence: CASSLVGETQYF. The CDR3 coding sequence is TGTGCCAGCAGCTTAGTCGGGGAGACCCAGTACTTC.

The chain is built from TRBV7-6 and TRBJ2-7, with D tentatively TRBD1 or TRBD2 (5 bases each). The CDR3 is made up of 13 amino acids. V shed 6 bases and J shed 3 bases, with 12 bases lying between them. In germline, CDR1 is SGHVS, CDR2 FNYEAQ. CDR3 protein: CASSSGTYYEQYF. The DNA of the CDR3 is TGTGCCAGCAGTTCCGGGACCTACTACGAGCAGTACTTC.

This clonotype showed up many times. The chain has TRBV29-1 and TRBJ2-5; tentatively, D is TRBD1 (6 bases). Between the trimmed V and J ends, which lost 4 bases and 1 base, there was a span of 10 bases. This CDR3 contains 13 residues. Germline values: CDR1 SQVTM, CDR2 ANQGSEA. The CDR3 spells CSVVPGVQETQYF. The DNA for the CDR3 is TGCAGCGTTGTACCAGGGGTCCAAGAGACCCAGTACTTC.